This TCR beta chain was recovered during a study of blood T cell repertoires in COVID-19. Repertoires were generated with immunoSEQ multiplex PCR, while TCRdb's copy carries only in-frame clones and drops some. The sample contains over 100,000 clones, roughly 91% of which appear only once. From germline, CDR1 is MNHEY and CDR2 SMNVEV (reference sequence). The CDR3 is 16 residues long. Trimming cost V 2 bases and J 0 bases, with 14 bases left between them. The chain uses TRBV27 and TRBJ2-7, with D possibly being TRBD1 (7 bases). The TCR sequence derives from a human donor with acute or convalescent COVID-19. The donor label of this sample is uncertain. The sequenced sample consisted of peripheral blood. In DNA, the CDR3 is TGTGCCAGCAGTTTAACAGGGGACGGGAGCTCCTACGAGCAGTACTTC. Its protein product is CASSLTGDGSSYEQYF.